The TCR beta chain described here comes from a study of CD8+ T cells in alopecia areata. RNA was isolated and reverse transcribed to cDNA, the sequencing template. The method was immunoSEQ multiplex PCR; TCRdb's version includes in-frame clones alone and lacks a portion of them. Of approximately 130,000 clones listed, less than 50% are singletons. This CDR3 spans 13 amino acids. Trimming removed 3 bases from V and 3 bases from J; junction bases left unmatched: 1. Per the germline V gene, CDR1 is MNHEY and CDR2 is SMNVEV (reference sequence). Study results and limitations: Possibly as an HLA-related effect, TCR sharing across patients appeared less clear than in mice. Lesional scalp exceeded normal scalp in clonality, especially in alopecia totalis/universalis.

CD4+ and CD8+ T cells were sorted from PBMCs stained for CD3, CD4 and CD8. Comments on this clone: Its antigen is unknown.

Sequencing used NKG2D-low CD8+ T cells sorted from blood. The TCR comes from a human donor with alopecia areata. The chain has TRBV27 and TRBJ2-7, with TRBD1 matching over 8 bases. The CDR3 protein is CASSFGQGYEQYF. The DNA for the CDR3 is TGTGCCAGCAGTTTTGGACAGGGCTACGAGCAGTACTTC.